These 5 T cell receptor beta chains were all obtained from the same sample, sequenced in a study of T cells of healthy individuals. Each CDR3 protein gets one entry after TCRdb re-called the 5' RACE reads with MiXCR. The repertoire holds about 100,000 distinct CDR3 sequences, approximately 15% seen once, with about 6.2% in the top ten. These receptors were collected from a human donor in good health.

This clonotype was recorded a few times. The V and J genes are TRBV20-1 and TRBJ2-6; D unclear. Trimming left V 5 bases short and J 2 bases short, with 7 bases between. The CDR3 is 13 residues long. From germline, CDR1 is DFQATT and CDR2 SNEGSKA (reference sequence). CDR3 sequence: CSAPMAGANVLTF. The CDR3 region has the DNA TGCAGTGCTCCCATGGCTGGGGCCAACGTCCTGACTTTC.

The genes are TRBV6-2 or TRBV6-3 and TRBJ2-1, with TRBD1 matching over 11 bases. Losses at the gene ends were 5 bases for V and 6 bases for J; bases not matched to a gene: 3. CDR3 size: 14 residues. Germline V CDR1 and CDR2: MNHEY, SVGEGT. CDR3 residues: CASSADRGPNEQFF. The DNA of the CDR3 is TGTGCCAGCAGTGCGGACAGGGGGCCCAATGAGCAGTTCTTC.

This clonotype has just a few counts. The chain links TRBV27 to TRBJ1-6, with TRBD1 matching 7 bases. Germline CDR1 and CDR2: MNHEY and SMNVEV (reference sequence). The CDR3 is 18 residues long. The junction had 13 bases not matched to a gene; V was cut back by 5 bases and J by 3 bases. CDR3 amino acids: CASSQKPGQRNYNSPLHF. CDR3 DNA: TGTGCCAGCAGTCAGAAACCGGGACAGAGGAACTATAATTCACCCCTCCACTTT.

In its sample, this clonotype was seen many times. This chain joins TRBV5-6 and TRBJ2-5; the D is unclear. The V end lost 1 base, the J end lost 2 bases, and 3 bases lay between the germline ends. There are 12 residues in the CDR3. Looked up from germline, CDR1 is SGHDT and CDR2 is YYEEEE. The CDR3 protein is CASSLNQETQYF. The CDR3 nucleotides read TGTGCCAGCAGCTTGAATCAAGAGACCCAGTACTTC.

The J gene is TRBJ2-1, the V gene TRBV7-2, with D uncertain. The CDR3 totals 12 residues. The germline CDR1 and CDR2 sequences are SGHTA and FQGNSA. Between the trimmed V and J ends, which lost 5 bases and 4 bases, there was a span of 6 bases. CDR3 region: CASSHPYNEQFF. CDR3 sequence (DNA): TGTGCCAGCAGCCACCCGTACAATGAGCAGTTCTTC.